Included here is one T cell receptor (beta chain) sequence, with context. Two negative PCRs, clearance, or symptom resolution had been documented for recovered Cohort 3 donors. The data are from a study of blood T cell repertoires in COVID-19. Germline CDR1 is MDHEN and CDR2 is SYDVKM. The junction had 7 bases not matched to a gene; V was cut back by 7 bases and J by 4 bases. The CDR3 runs 14 residues. Using immunoSEQ multiplex PCR, the repertoire was profiled, and TCRdb retains in-frame clones only, with some absent. This table holds around 190,000 clones, 88% found once. J is TRBJ2-1 and V is TRBV28; 7 nucleotides align to TRBD1. This receptor was identified in a woman in her late teens or twenties who had recovered from COVID-19. Sequenced sample: PBMCs or T cells enriched from blood (not recorded which). CDR3 bases: TGTGCCAGCAAAGGACAGGCCCTTTACAATGAGCAGTTCTTC. It yields the protein CASKGQALYNEQFF.